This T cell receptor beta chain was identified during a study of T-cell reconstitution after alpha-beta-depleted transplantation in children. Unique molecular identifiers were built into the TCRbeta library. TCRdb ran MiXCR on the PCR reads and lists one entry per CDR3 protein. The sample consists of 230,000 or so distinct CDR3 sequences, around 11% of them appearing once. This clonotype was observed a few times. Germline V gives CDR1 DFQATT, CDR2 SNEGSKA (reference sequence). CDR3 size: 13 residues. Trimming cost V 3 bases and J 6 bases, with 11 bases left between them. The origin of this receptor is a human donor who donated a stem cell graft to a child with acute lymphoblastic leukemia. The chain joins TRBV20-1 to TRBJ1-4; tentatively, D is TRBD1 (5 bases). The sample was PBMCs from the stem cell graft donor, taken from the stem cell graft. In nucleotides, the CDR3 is TGCAGTGCTAGGGTAGGGGTAGATGAAAAACTGTTTTTT. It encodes CSARVGVDEKLFF.